The T cell receptor beta chain described here comes from a study of CD8+ T cells in alopecia areata. General study results and limits: Higher clonality was seen in lesional scalp than in normal scalp, especially in alopecia totalis/universalis.

This CDR3 comprises 13 residues. V was pared by 3 bases and J by 1 base, with 7 bases between. Germline V gene lookup returns CDR1 SGHAT and CDR2 FQNNGV. Stated treatment: oral pan-JAK inhibitor, 5-10 mg twice daily. This clone showed up just a few times. Its specificity is unknown. RNA, once extracted, was reverse transcribed into cDNA for use as the sequencing template. Some clones are missing from TCRdb's copy, which holds only in-frame ones; the method was immunoSEQ multiplex PCR. The sample includes around 190,000 clones, roughly 60% of them seen just once. The TCR comes from a human donor with alopecia areata. This material consisted of CD4+ T cells sorted from blood, taken at week 24, from a patient treated with tofacitinib. The gene calls are TRBV11-2 and TRBJ2-7; weak D call: TRBD1 (6 bases). The CDR3 coding sequence is TGTGCCAGCAGCTTTACAGGGTCCTACGAGCAGTACTTC. Translation: CASSFTGSYEQYF. The whole variable domain, remainder taken from reference TRBV11-2 and TRBJ2-7, is EAGVAQSPRYKIIEKRQSVAFWCNPISGHATLYWYQQILGQGPKLLIQFQNNGVVDDSQLPKDRFSAERLKGVDSTLKIQPAKLEDSAVYLCASSFTGSYEQYFGPGTRLTVT.